The 22 T cell receptor beta chains below come from one sample, sequenced in a study of blood T cell repertoires in COVID-19. Assay: immunoSEQ multiplex PCR; the TCRdb copy retains only in-frame clones and omits some. The data show 200,000 to 250,000 clones, less than 90% seen once. Sequences were obtained from peripheral blood. Receptors originate from an elderly woman with COVID-19, enrolled during active disease.

J is TRBJ1-1 and V is TRBV5-4; D call uncertain. Trimming stripped 3 bases from V and 7 bases from J, with 16 bases between. CDR1 SGHNT and CDR2 YYREEE come from the germline V gene (reference sequence). This CDR3 is built from 14 residues. The CDR3 nucleotides read TGTGCCAGCAGCTATGAGGAGGGCCTGAGTGAAGCTTTCTTT. Protein: CASSYEEGLSEAFF.

The chain recombines TRBV3-1 (or the pseudogene TRBV3-2) with TRBJ2-1; TRBD2 might be the D (5 bases). V was pared by 4 bases and J by 1 base, with 11 bases between. The CDR3 totals 15 residues. Germline V CDR1 and CDR2: LGHDT, YNNKEL (reference sequence). This CDR3 reads CASSPEDPSYNEQFF. Written as DNA, the CDR3 is TGTGCCAGCAGCCCGGAGGACCCATCCTACAATGAGCAGTTCTTC.

The rearrangement links TRBV19 to TRBJ1-2; no clear D. The germline V gene has CDR1 LNHDA and CDR2 SQIVND (reference sequence). The CDR3 runs 12 residues. Trimming took 0 bases from V and 7 from J, leaving 6 bases between them. The CDR3 DNA sequence: TGTGCCAGTAGTATAGAAGTCGGTGGCTACACCTTC. Its translation: CASSIEVGGYTF. Filled out from reference TRBV19 and TRBJ1-2, the complete variable domain reads DGGITQSPKYLFRKEGQNVTLSCEQNLNHDAMYWYRQDPGQGLRLIYYSQIVNDFQKGDIAEGYSVSREKKESFPLTVTSAQKNPTAFYLCASSIEVGGYTFGSGTRLTVV.

The rearrangement uses TRBV18 and TRBJ2-3; D is ambiguous. The germline V gene has CDR1 KGHSH and CDR2 LQKENI. The CDR3 consists of 12 residues. Trimming removed 1 base at V and 6 bases at J, with 5 bases between. The CDR3 DNA reads as TGTGCCAGCTCACCACTTCGGGATACGCAGTATTTT. Protein sequence: CASSPLRDTQYF.

The chain has TRBV7-9 and TRBJ1-2; D gene ambiguous. The CDR3 covers 14 residues. V was cut by 5 bases and J by 0 bases, with 10 bases left in between. CDR1 and CDR2 (germline): SEHNR, FQNEAQ (reference sequence). As DNA, the CDR3 is TGTGCCAGCAGCGAGTCCGGAGCTAACTATGGCTACACCTTC. Translated: CASSESGANYGYTF.

The J gene is TRBJ1-2, the V gene TRBV5-8; TRBD1 agrees at 7 bases. J gave up 8 bases and V 4 bases, and 17 bases lay outside the gene matches. This CDR3 region has 16 residues. Germline V CDR1 and CDR2: SGHTS, YDEGEE. Written as DNA, the CDR3 is TGTGCCAGCAGCCTCCCCGGACAGGCAGAAATGGGGGGCTACACCTTC. Its translation: CASSLPGQAEMGGYTF. The full variable domain, rest sourced from reference TRBV5-8 and TRBJ1-2, is EAGVTQSPTHLIKTRGQQATLRCSPISGHTSVYWYQQALGLGLQFLLWYDEGEERNRGNFPPRFSGRQFPNYSSELNVNALELEDSALYLCASSLPGQAEMGGYTFGSGTRLTVV.

V gene TRBV4-1 combines with J gene TRBJ2-1, with D possibly TRBD2 on 6 matching bases. The V end was cut by 1 base, the J end by 4 bases, with 17 bases between. CDR3 length: 17 residues. Germline V gene data show CDR1 as MGHRA and CDR2 as YSYEKL. The DNA of the CDR3 is TGCGCCAGCAGCCAAGGTCCGGGGACTGGATTTTACAATGAGCAGTTCTTC. It codes for CASSQGPGTGFYNEQFF.

This chain connects TRBV19 to TRBJ1-4; D might be TRBD1 (6 bases). Trimming stripped 2 bases from V and 5 bases from J, with 15 bases between. The CDR3 length is 16 residues. The germline V gene has CDR1 LNHDA and CDR2 SQIVND (reference sequence). The CDR3 here is CASSITLQGGNEKLFF. The CDR3, as DNA: TGTGCCAGTAGTATAACCTTACAGGGAGGGAATGAAAAACTGTTTTTT. The variable domain in full, completed from reference TRBV19 and TRBJ1-4, reads DGGITQSPKYLFRKEGQNVTLSCEQNLNHDAMYWYRQDPGQGLRLIYYSQIVNDFQKGDIAEGYSVSREKKESFPLTVTSAQKNPTAFYLCASSITLQGGNEKLFFGSGTQLSVL.

The chain combines TRBV5-1 with TRBJ1-1; TRBD1 might be the D (5 bases). The V gene's germline CDR1 is SGHRS and CDR2 YFSETQ. The CDR3 spans 14 residues. The V and J ends lost 0 bases and 4 bases respectively, with 10 bases between them. The CDR3 loop is CASSLVDSSTEAFF. The CDR3 DNA reads TGCGCCAGCAGCTTGGTCGACAGCAGCACTGAAGCTTTCTTT.

The V and J genes are TRBV6-5 and TRBJ2-7; weak D call: TRBD2 (6 bases). V lost 5 bases and J lost 3, with 11 bases in between. This CDR3 comprises 13 residues. Looked up from germline, CDR1 is MNHEY and CDR2 is SVGAGI. CDR3 bases: TGTGCCAGCAGTAGGGACTCGGGCTACGAGCAGTACGTC. This gives the protein CASSRDSGYEQYV.

The V gene is TRBV3-1 (or the pseudogene TRBV3-2), the J gene TRBJ2-7, with 12 positions matching TRBD2. Germline V gene data show CDR1 as LGHDT and CDR2 as YNNKEL (reference sequence). V dropped 2 bases and J dropped 4; count of bases not matched to a gene: 3. This CDR3 region has 15 residues. The CDR3 DNA follows: TGTGCCAGCAGCCAAACTAGCGGGGGGAAGTACGAGCAGTACGTC. It yields the protein CASSQTSGGKYEQYV.

This chain joins TRBV19 and TRBJ1-2; D unresolved. Germline V gene data show CDR1 as LNHDA and CDR2 as SQIVND (reference sequence). Trimming took 8 bases from V and 3 from J, leaving 16 bases between them. This CDR3 has 14 amino acids. CDR3 sequence reads: CASGSTQRDYGYTF. The DNA of the CDR3 is TGTGCCAGTGGATCCACGCAGAGGGACTATGGCTACACCTTC.

This clone was detected only once. The genes are TRBV6-5 and TRBJ1-2; 7 bases match TRBD1. The length of the CDR3 is 13 residues. From germline, CDR1 is MNHEY and CDR2 SVGAGI. Germline trimming cut 5 bases from V and 8 bases from J; bases unmatched to any gene: 8. CDR3 in DNA: TGTGCCAGCAGTCCCCGGGACAGATCCGGCTACACCTTC. Protein: CASSPRDRSGYTF.

The chain joins TRBV14 to TRBJ2-2; the D gene is possibly TRBD1 (5 bases). The CDR3 length is 15 residues. V was cut by 4 bases and J by 0 bases, with 9 bases left in between. Germline CDR1 reads SGHDN; CDR2 reads FVKESK. The CDR3 DNA follows: TGTGCCAGCAGCCGACAGTTACCGAACACCGGGGAGCTGTTTTTT. Translating gives CASSRQLPNTGELFF.

V gene TRBV27 combines with J gene TRBJ2-7; D perhaps matches TRBD2 (5 bases). V was pared by 8 bases and J by 6 bases, with 17 bases between. CDR3 length: 13 amino acids. From germline, CDR1 is MNHEY and CDR2 SMNVEV (reference sequence). The CDR3 sequence: CASALYGEGEQYV. The CDR3 DNA is TGTGCCAGCGCTCTATACGGTGAGGGCGAGCAGTACGTC.

The chain joins TRBV27 to TRBJ1-2; D may be TRBD1 (5 bases). The CDR3 has 16 amino acids. Germline V gives CDR1 MNHEY, CDR2 SMNVEV (reference sequence). V lost 6 bases, J lost 8 bases, and 25 bases lay in between. Here the CDR3 reads CASRRGGTPSDSGYTF. CDR3 nucleotides: TGTGCCAGCAGGCGTGGAGGGACCCCGAGTGACTCGGGCTACACCTTC.

The chain joins TRBV28 to TRBJ1-4; D is undetermined. This CDR3 spans 11 amino acids. The germline V gene encodes CDR1 MDHEN and CDR2 SYDVKM. V dropped 4 bases and J dropped 8 bases, with 5 bases sitting between them. DNA for the CDR3: TGTGCCAGCAGTTCTGGCGAAAAACTGTTTTTT. It codes for CASSSGEKLFF.

The rearrangement uses TRBV6-6 and TRBJ1-2; 12 bases line up with TRBD1. Losses at the gene ends were 6 bases for V and 13 bases for J; bases not matched to a gene: 6. The CDR3 loop spans 12 amino acids. CDR1 MNHNY and CDR2 SVGAGI come from the germline V gene (reference sequence). The CDR3, as DNA: TGTGCCAGCAGAGCGGGACAGGGGGCATCCACCTTC. It is translated as CASRAGQGASTF.

The J gene is TRBJ2-7, the V gene TRBV4-1, with 8 bases lining up with TRBD1. The junction had 1 base not matched to a gene; V was cut back by 3 bases and J by 0 bases. From germline, CDR1 is MGHRA and CDR2 YSYEKL. This CDR3 is 14 amino acids long. The CDR3 here is CASSHGQGSYEQYF. The CDR3 DNA follows: TGCGCCAGCAGCCATGGACAGGGCTCCTACGAGCAGTACTTC.

V gene TRBV30 combines with J gene TRBJ2-1; TRBD2 is a possible D gene (5 bases). CDR1 is GTSNPN and CDR2 is SVGIG in the germline V gene (reference sequence). The CDR3 sequence is 14 residues long. Trimming took 1 base from V and 4 from J, leaving 11 bases between them. This CDR3 is CAWSALSGYNEQFF. CDR3 nucleotide sequence: TGTGCCTGGAGTGCCTTAAGCGGTTACAATGAGCAGTTCTTC. Full variable domain (rest looked up from reference TRBV30 and TRBJ2-1): SQTIHQWPATLVQPVGSPLSLECTVEGTSNPNLYWYRQAAGRGLQLLFYSVGIGQISSEVPQNLSASRPQDRQFILSSKKLLLSDSGFYLCAWSALSGYNEQFFGPGTRLTVL.

Concerning this clone: One end of the junction fails to match germline, which may point to a read error. The V and J genes are TRBV28 and TRBJ1-4; D call uncertain. Germline V lookup: CDR1 MDHEN, CDR2 SYDVKM. This CDR3 contains 15 residues. CDR3 DNA sequence: TGTGCCAGCAGCCGTCACGGGATTACTAATGAGAAACTGTTTTTT. Translation: CASSRHGITNEKLFF.

J is TRBJ2-6 and V is TRBV3-1 (or the pseudogene TRBV3-2); D gene ambiguous. V lost 1 base to trimming and J lost 1 base, with 14 bases between them. This CDR3 region has 18 residues. Germline-derived CDR1 and CDR2 are LGHDT and YNNKEL (reference sequence). CDR3 region: CASSQVQVLRSGANVLTF. As DNA, the CDR3 is TGTGCCAGCAGCCAAGTCCAGGTCCTCAGGTCTGGGGCCAACGTCCTGACTTTC.